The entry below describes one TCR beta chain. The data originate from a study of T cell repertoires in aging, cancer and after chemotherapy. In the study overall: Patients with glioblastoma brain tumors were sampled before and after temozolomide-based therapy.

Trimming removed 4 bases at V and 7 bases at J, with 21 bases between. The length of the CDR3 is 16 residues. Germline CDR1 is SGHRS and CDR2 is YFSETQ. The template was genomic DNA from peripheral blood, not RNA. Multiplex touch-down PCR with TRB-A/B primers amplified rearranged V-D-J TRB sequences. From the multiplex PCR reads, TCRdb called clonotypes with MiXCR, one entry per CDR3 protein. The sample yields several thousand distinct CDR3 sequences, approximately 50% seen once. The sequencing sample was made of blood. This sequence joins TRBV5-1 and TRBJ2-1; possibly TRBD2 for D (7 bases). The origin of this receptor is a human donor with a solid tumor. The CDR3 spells CASSGGGAPEVNEQFF. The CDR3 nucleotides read TGCGCCAGCAGCGGGGGGGGGGCACCTGAGGTGAATGAGCAGTTCTTC.